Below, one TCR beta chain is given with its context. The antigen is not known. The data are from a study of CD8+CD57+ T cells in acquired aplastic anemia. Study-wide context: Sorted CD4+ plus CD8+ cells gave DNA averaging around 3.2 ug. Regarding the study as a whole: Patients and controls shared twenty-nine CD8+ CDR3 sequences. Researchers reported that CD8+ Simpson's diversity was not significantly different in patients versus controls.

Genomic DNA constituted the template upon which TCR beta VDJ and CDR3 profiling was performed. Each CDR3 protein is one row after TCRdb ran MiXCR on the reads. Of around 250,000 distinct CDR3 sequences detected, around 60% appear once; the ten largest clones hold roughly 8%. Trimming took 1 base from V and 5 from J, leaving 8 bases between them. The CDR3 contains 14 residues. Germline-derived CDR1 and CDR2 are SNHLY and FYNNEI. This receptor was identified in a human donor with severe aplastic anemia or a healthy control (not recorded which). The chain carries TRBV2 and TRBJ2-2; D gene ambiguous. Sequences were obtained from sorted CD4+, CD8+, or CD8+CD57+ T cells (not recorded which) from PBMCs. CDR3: CASSEGLSTGELFF. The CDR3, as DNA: TGTGCCAGCAGTGAAGGTCTTAGTACCGGGGAGCTGTTTTTT.